This T cell receptor beta chain was sequenced during a study of T-cell reconstitution after alpha-beta-depleted transplantation in children. CDR3 size: 14 residues. V was pared by 7 bases and J by 0 bases, with 12 bases between. Germline CDR1 SGHNT, CDR2 YENEEA. Points from the study as a whole: The main origin of T-cell counts and diversity one year after transplant was newly produced T cells. From surviving recipient T cells and thymic progenitors came the high day-60 TCRbeta diversity observed in some patients. Reportedly, alpha-beta T cells present about two months post-transplant originated from several hundred expanded clones of graft origin.

As concerns this clonotype: What it recognizes is unknown.

Construction of the TCRbeta library involved unique molecular identifiers. TCRdb analysed the PCR reads with MiXCR anew, one entry per CDR3 protein. Of fewer than 550,000 distinct CDR3 sequences listed, around 10% are singletons. The chain employs TRBV11-3 and TRBJ2-5; TRBD2 is a possible D gene (5 bases). The sequence was obtained from a female patient between 2 and 15 years old who had a stem cell transplant for aplastic anemia, so the T cells may come from the graft donor. The starting material was PBMCs, mostly from graft donor cells, obtained 180 days after TCRalphabeta/CD19-depleted stem cell transplant. The CDR3 nucleotides read TGTGCCAGCACCTTTAGCGAGAACCAAGAGACCCAGTACTTC. It encodes CASTFSENQETQYF. Drawing the rest from reference TRBV11-3 and TRBJ2-5, the complete variable domain is EAGVVQSPRYKIIEKKQPVAFWCNPISGHNTLYWYLQNLGQGPELLIRYENEEAVDDSQLPKDRFSAERLKGVDSTLKIQPAELGDSAVYLCASTFSENQETQYFGPGTRLLVL.